The T cell receptor beta chain described here comes from a study of neurological immune-mediated disorders. Study-level background: Multiple sclerosis patients numbered around 34, of whom about 30 were relapsing-remitting and 3 secondary progressive.

From the 5' RACE reads, TCRdb called clonotypes with MiXCR, one entry per CDR3 protein. Among 85,000 to 100,000 distinct CDR3 sequences listed, 3.5% to 4% were seen once. This clonotype was detected ten times or more. Its antigen is unidentified. The unsorted libraries originated from 2 million PBMCs kept at -80 C. V gave up 7 bases and J gave up 8 bases, with 10 bases separating them. CDR1 is SGHRS and CDR2 is YFSETQ in the germline V gene. The CDR3 spans 11 residues. Study-level points and caveats: One related-CDR3 cluster, found by phylogenetic grouping, held repertoires of 18 of 34 multiple sclerosis patients and is a possible signature.

The TCR sequence derives from a young woman with multiple sclerosis. The sequenced material came from PBMCs. This chain links TRBV5-1 with TRBJ1-5, with D unresolved. The CDR3 spells CASPLGKPQHF. In nucleotides, the CDR3 is TGCGCCAGCCCTTTGGGGAAGCCCCAGCATTTT.